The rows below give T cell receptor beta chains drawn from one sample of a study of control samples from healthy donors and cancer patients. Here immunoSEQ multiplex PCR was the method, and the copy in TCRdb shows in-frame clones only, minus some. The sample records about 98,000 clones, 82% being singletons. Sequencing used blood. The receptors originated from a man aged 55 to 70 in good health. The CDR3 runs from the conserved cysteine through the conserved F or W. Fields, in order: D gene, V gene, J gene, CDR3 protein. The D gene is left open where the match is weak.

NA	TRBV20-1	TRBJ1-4	CSASENGVGEKLFF
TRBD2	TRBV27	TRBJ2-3	CASLLAGDRTDTQYF
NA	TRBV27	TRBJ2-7	CASSLNPDYEQYF
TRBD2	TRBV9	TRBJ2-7	CASSVVDRTSGGGPLYEQYF
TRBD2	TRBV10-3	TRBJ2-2	CASAGTSGGAGFTGELFF
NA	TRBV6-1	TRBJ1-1	CASSELAQVSEAFF
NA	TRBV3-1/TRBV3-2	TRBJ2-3	CASSQVPQGRDTQYF
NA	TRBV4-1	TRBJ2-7	CASSLSWTYEQYF
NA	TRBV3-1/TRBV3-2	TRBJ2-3	CASSQTMTADTQYF
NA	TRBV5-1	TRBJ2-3	CASSDRSSTDTQYF
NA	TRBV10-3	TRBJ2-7	CATVNLYEQYF
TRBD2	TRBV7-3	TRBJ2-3	CASSLRRGAPDTQYF
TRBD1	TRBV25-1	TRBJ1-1	CASSPPDRGNTEAFF
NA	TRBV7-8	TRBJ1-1	CASSLTGRRTEAFF
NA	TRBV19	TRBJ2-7	CASSIGGLGYEQYF
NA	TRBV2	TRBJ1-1	CASSERVNTEAFF
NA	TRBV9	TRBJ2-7	CASSEGPGYEQYF
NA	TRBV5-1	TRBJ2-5	CASSLKVQETQYF
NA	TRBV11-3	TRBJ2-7	CASSLGGVPYEQYF
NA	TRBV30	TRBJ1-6	CAWDPASSYNSPLHF
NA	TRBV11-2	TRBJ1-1	CASSFRRKGGMTTEAFF
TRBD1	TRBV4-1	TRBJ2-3	CASSQPSQGAKTRTQYF
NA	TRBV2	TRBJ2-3	CASSLDGTSTDTQYF
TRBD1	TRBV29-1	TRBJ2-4	CSAGQGRAKNIQYF
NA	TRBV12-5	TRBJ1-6	CASRQGPLNNSPLHF
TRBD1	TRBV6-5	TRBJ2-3	CASSSGTGGVDTQYF
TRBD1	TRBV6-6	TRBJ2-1	CASSLRQGGEFF
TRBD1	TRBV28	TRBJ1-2	CASSELTGGELNYGYTF
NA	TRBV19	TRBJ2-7	CASSPTTRTATYEQYF
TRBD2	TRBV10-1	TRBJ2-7	CASSEWRTSGEDYEQYF
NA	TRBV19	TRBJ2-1	CASSPAGTPYNEQFF
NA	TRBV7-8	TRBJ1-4	CASSLLATPTNEKLFF
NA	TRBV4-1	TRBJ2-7	CASSQGLNKGQYF
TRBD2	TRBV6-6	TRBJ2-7	CASHDQRGLSYEQYF
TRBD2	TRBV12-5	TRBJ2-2	CASGLAGLAGTRYTGELFF
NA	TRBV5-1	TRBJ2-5	CASSLGNGWETQYF
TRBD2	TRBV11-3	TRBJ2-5	CASSSGRMGETQYF
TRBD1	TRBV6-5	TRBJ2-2	CASSTGAQAGELFF
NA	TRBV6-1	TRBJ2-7	CASSEARVVEFYEQYF
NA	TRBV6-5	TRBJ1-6	CASSYGWTDSPLHF
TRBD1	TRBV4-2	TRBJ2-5	CASSQRQGQETQYF
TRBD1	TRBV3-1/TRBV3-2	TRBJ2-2	CASSQGQGVTGELFF
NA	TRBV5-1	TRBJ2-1	CASSATGMNEQFF
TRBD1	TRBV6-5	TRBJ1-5	CASRYRGSNQPQHF
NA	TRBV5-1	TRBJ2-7	CASSRGEPYEQYF
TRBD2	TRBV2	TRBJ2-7	CASRTGLAGARSEQYF
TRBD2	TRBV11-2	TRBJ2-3	CASSSQTSWDTQYF
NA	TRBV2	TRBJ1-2	CASSPRLDNGYTF